The 30 T cell receptor beta chains in this list originate from one sample, sequenced in a study of post-analysis software for immune sequencing data (dated by TCRdb to the mid-2010s). General study outcomes and caveats: Four to six TRBV segments, including TRBV5-6, TRBV5-1 and TRBV20-1, were significantly more frequent in patients than controls.

These receptors have no identified antigens. Libraries were prepared through PCR. Sequenced on an Illumina HiSeq 2500. To reduce PCR and sequencing biases, unique molecular identifiers were incorporated into the TCR beta cDNA libraries. TCRdb itself trimmed the public reads at Q25 with fastp, ran MiXCR and retained productive beta chains. Under each unique CDR3 protein, matching rows form one entry showing the most common genes and DNA. Within this sample are some 500,000 distinct CDR3 sequences, with roughly 45% of them counted one time only. The ten biggest clones cover 9.5% to 13% of the sample. The sequenced material came from blood. All receptors derive from a girl under 18 with multiple sclerosis.

The rearrangement links TRBV7-9 to TRBJ2-3; tentative D call: TRBD2 (5 bases). Looked up from germline, CDR1 is SEHNR and CDR2 is FQNEAQ (reference sequence). The CDR3 totals 14 residues. V gave up 3 bases and J gave up 4 bases, with 11 bases separating them. CDR3 in DNA: TGTGCCAGCAGCTTTTCCGGGGTATCAGATACGCAGTATTTT. It encodes CASSFSGVSDTQYF.

V is TRBV7-3 and J is TRBJ2-5; 7 nucleotides line up with TRBD1. The tail of the sequence fits TRBJ2-7 better, so the J call may be wrong. The length of the CDR3 is 15 residues. Germline CDR1 is SGHTA and CDR2 is FQGTGA. This CDR3 is CASSPNGDRDHEQYF. The CDR3 DNA sequence: TGTGCCAGCAGCCCGAATGGCGACAGGGACCACGAGCAGTACTTC.

The rearrangement links TRBV6-1 to TRBJ1-2; D is unresolved. This CDR3 is 14 amino acids long. V was shortened by 5 bases and J by 1 base, with 11 bases between the two germline ends. Germline V gene sequence: CDR1 MNHNS, CDR2 SASEGT. The chain's CDR3 is CASSPMGDNYGYTF. CDR3 sequence (DNA): TGTGCCAGCAGTCCAATGGGAGATAACTATGGCTACACCTTC.

The gene calls are TRBV3-1 and TRBJ1-1, with D tentatively TRBD1 (5 bases). V shed 7 bases and J shed 11 bases, with 23 bases lying between them. The CDR3 is made up of 14 amino acids. CDR1 LGHDT and CDR2 YNNKEL come from the germline V gene (reference sequence). The CDR3 DNA reads TGTGCCAGCACCCCGAGGGGAGGGAGTCGGCGGGCTTTCTTT. It specifies CASTPRGGSRRAFF.

The table lists this clonotype with a few counts. The chain has TRBV15 and TRBJ2-7, with D perhaps TRBD2 (6 bases). Germline CDR1 reads LNHNV; CDR2 reads YYDKDF (reference sequence). V lost 1 base and J lost 4, with 14 bases in between. The CDR3 sequence is 15 residues long. CDR3 region: CATSRVGGRRYEQYF. The CDR3, as DNA: TGTGCCACCAGCAGAGTGGGAGGAAGACGGTACGAGCAGTACTTC.

The chain uses TRBV20-1 and TRBJ2-1, with 7 bases matching TRBD1. The CDR3 consists of 15 residues. The junction had 12 bases not matched to a gene; V was cut back by 1 base and J by 9 bases. CDR1 is DFQATT and CDR2 is SNEGSKA in the germline V gene (reference sequence). CDR3 sequence: CSARAPGTANTEQFF. The DNA for the CDR3 is TGCAGTGCTAGAGCCCCCGGGACAGCGAACACTGAGCAGTTCTTC.

The chain uses TRBV27 and TRBJ2-1, with 9 bases that match TRBD2. The V and J ends lost 3 bases and 9 bases, in that order; junction bases with no gene match: 15. This CDR3 has 17 amino acids. The germline V gene encodes CDR1 MNHEY and CDR2 SMNVEV (reference sequence). CDR3 in DNA: TGTGCCAGCAGTTTTACCTCACTAGCGGGTGGATTGGTTGAGCAGTTCTTC. Translated: CASSFTSLAGGLVEQFF.

This chain connects TRBV6-5 to TRBJ2-7; D is ambiguous. Germline V gene lookup returns CDR1 MNHEY and CDR2 SVGAGI. CDR3 length: 13 residues. V lost 6 bases and J lost 0, with 9 bases in between. In DNA form, the CDR3 reads TGTGCCAGCAGACGCGAGAGCTCCTACGAGCAGTACTTC. Amino acids: CASRRESSYEQYF.

In this sample, this clonotype turned up a few times. The V and J genes are TRBV29-1 and TRBJ2-7, with D possibly TRBD2 on 6 matching bases. From germline, CDR1 is SQVTM and CDR2 ANQGSEA. With 4 bases removed from V and 1 base from J, the gap between germline ends came to 11 bases. This CDR3 has 13 residues. CDR3 region: CSVVGTSSYEQYF. CDR3 DNA sequence: TGCAGCGTTGTAGGGACTTCTTCCTACGAGCAGTACTTC.

V is TRBV20-1 and J is TRBJ2-7; D remains unclear. This CDR3 has 12 amino acids. Germline CDR1 and CDR2: DFQATT and SNEGSKA (reference sequence). Here the CDR3 reads CRAAPPTYEQYF. The CDR3 bases are TGCAGGGCAGCCCCTCCTACCTACGAGCAGTACTTC.

This clonotype was counted a few times. The rearrangement joins TRBV7-2 to TRBJ2-7; 8 nucleotides align to TRBD2. Germline trimming cut 1 base from V and 0 bases from J; bases unmatched to any gene: 5. The CDR3 runs to 16 residues. Germline V gene data show CDR1 as SGHTA and CDR2 as FQGNSA. The CDR3 nucleotides read TGTGCCAGCAGCTTAGATTCGGGAGGGGTCTCCTACGAGCAGTACTTC. Amino acids: CASSLDSGGVSYEQYF. The variable domain in full, with the rest retrieved from reference TRBV7-2 and TRBJ2-7, is GAGVSQSPSNKVTEKGKDVELRCDPISGHTALYWYRQSLGQGLEFLIYFQGNSAPDKSGLPSDRFSAERTGGSVSTLTIQRTQQEDSAVYLCASSLDSGGVSYEQYFGPGTRLTVT.

In its sample, this clonotype was seen once. J is TRBJ2-7 and V is TRBV20-1; weak D call: TRBD1 (5 bases). Germline V lookup: CDR1 DFQATT, CDR2 SNEGSKA (reference sequence). V lost 5 bases, J lost 2 bases, and 16 bases lay in between. CDR3 length: 14 residues. CDR3 DNA sequence: TGCAGTGCTGACAGAGTCCAGGGTCCCTACGAGCAGTACTTC. Translated: CSADRVQGPYEQYF.

The chain carries TRBV29-1 and TRBJ2-6, with D hard to call. The germline CDR1 and CDR2 sequences are SQVTM and ANQGSEA. V lost 3 bases and J lost 2, with 5 bases in between. The CDR3 has 13 amino acids. The CDR3 DNA reads as TGCAGCGTTGACTCGCCTGGGGCCAACGTCCTGACTTTC. Translation: CSVDSPGANVLTF.

J is TRBJ1-5 and V is TRBV6-5; TRBD1 aligns across 11 bases. Looked up from germline, CDR1 is MNHEY and CDR2 is SVGAGI. The CDR3 has 15 residues. The J segment lost 4 bases and the V segment lost 6 bases, leaving 5 bases of the junction unmatched. For the CDR3, the DNA is TGTGCCAGCAGACCCGGGACAGGGGGAAATCAGCCCCAGCATTTT. The encoded protein is CASRPGTGGNQPQHF.

The rearrangement joins TRBV7-9 to TRBJ2-7; a possible D gene is TRBD1 (6 bases). The germline gives CDR1 SEHNR, CDR2 FQNEAQ (reference sequence). The CDR3 spans 13 residues. The V end was cut by 4 bases, the J end by 2 bases, with 9 bases between. CDR3 nucleotide sequence: TGTGCCAGCAGCTGGACAGATACCTACGAGCAGTACTTC. Encoded protein: CASSWTDTYEQYF.

The chain recombines TRBV29-1 with TRBJ1-1; perhaps TRBD1 as D (5 bases). Trimming took 5 bases from V and 4 from J, leaving 14 bases between them. Germline V gene sequence: CDR1 SQVTM, CDR2 ANQGSEA. CDR3 size: 13 residues. The CDR3: CSVRDGPGTEAFF. The CDR3 bases are TGCAGCGTTAGGGACGGTCCAGGCACTGAAGCTTTCTTT.

This rearrangement joins TRBV25-1 to TRBJ2-5; D may be TRBD1 or TRBD2 (5 bases each). Near its end, the DNA agrees better with TRBJ2-7, so the J call may be wrong. Germline V lookup: CDR1 MGHDK, CDR2 SYGVNS. This CDR3 has 11 amino acids. Written as DNA, the CDR3 is TGTGCCAGCAGTGAAGGGGGCGAGCAGTACTTC. Its protein is CASSEGGEQYF.

The V and J genes are TRBV5-5 and TRBJ1-5, with TRBD1 matching 7 bases. This CDR3 contains 15 residues. Germline trimming cut 0 bases from V and 5 bases from J; bases unmatched to any gene: 5. CDR1 and CDR2 (germline): SGHKS, YYEKEE (reference sequence). The CDR3 here is CASSLVQGEDQPQHF. CDR3 coding DNA: TGTGCCAGCAGCTTGGTCCAGGGGGAAGATCAGCCCCAGCATTTT. The full variable domain, rest sourced from reference TRBV5-5 and TRBJ1-5, is DAGVTQSPTHLIKTRGQQVTLRCSPISGHKSVSWYQQVLGQGPQFIFQYYEKEERGRGNFPDRFSARQFPNYSSELNVNALLLGDSALYLCASSLVQGEDQPQHFGDGTRLSIL.

In DNA form, the CDR3 reads TGTGCCATCTCCAGACAGGACCCCTATGGCTACACCTTC. Translating it yields CAISRQDPYGYTF. The chain uses TRBV10-3 and TRBJ1-2; D is possibly TRBD1 (6 bases). The CDR3 runs to 13 residues. Germline assignment: CDR1 ENHRY and CDR2 SYGVKD. Trimming took 8 bases from V and 4 from J, leaving 14 bases between them.

There are a few counts of this clonotype. This chain joins TRBV14 and TRBJ1-2; TRBD1 matches 7 bases. The V and J ends lost 4 bases and 4 bases, in that order; junction bases with no gene match: 15. The V gene's germline CDR1 is SGHDN and CDR2 FVKESK. This CDR3 is 17 amino acids long. CDR3 DNA: TGTGCCAGCAGCCTCTTTCGACAGGGCGGATTGGTCTATGGCTACACCTTC. Translating gives CASSLFRQGGLVYGYTF.

This clonotype was seen a handful of times. This chain connects TRBV28 to TRBJ2-7; D is undetermined. The assigned J gene may be wrong: the sequence end matches TRBJ2-5 better. The germline CDR1 and CDR2 sequences are MDHEN and SYDVKM. The CDR3 spans 12 residues. CDR3 protein: CASTTAVGTQYF. The CDR3 DNA reads as TGTGCCAGCACCACCGCCGTTGGGACCCAGTACTTC.

This clonotype occurred a few times. The V and J genes are TRBV19 and TRBJ1-2, with no clear D. The ends were cut back, 2 bases at V and 6 bases at J, with 10 bases in the middle. The germline V gene has CDR1 LNHDA and CDR2 SQIVND (reference sequence). The CDR3 totals 13 residues. This CDR3 reads CASSINSLDGYTF. DNA for the CDR3: TGTGCCAGTAGTATAAACAGCTTGGATGGCTACACCTTC.

The rearrangement links TRBV20-1 to TRBJ2-1, with 7 bases matching TRBD2. The CDR3 is made up of 16 amino acids. Germline V CDR1 and CDR2: DFQATT, SNEGSKA (reference sequence). V was clipped by 6 bases and J by 0 bases; unmatched bases: 11. CDR3 in amino acids: CSAETSVSSSYNEQFF. In DNA form, the CDR3 reads TGCAGTGCGGAAACTAGCGTATCGAGCTCCTACAATGAGCAGTTCTTC.

This clonotype was found a few times. This CDR3 is CASSSSIAGRSSYNEQFF. The DNA for the CDR3 is TGTGCCAGCAGCTCCTCCATAGCGGGAAGAAGCTCCTACAATGAGCAGTTCTTC. The rearrangement joins TRBV5-4 to TRBJ2-1; 8 bases are a match to TRBD2. With 3 bases clipped from V and 0 bases from J, the junction kept 11 bases outside the gene matches. CDR1 SGHNT and CDR2 YYREEE come from the germline V gene (reference sequence). There are 18 residues in the CDR3.

The chain employs TRBV29-1 and TRBJ2-1; 11 bases match TRBD2. This CDR3 spans 13 amino acids. V was clipped by 7 bases and J by 7 bases; unmatched bases: 6. Germline V gives CDR1 SQVTM, CDR2 ANQGSEA. CDR3 loop: CSALAGGGNEQFF. The CDR3 coding sequence is TGCAGCGCCCTAGCGGGAGGAGGTAATGAGCAGTTCTTC.

This clonotype was counted a single time. At one of its ends the junction is not consistent with the germline gene, which may arise from a read error. The V gene is TRBV12-3 or TRBV12-4, the J gene TRBJ2-1; D is undetermined. This CDR3 spans 16 amino acids. This chain's CDR3 is CASSLLGSVIYDEQFF. The CDR3 region has the DNA TGTGCCAGCAGCCTACTGGGATCCGTTATCTACGATGAGCAGTTCTTC.

This clonotype was detected a few times. The V call is TRBV6-2 or TRBV6-3, the J call TRBJ2-7; D not certain. The CDR3 totals 13 residues. CDR1 is MNHEY, CDR2 SVGEGT, per germline. Trimming pared 4 bases from V and 0 bases from J, leaving 7 bases between. The CDR3 nucleotides are TGTGCCAGCAGTTGGGCCCTCTCCTACGAGCAGTACTTC. Its translation: CASSWALSYEQYF.

The V gene is TRBV5-1, the J gene TRBJ1-1; D unresolved. Germline V gene lookup returns CDR1 SGHRS and CDR2 YFSETQ. CDR3 size: 16 residues. V was cut by 1 base and J by 0 bases, with 13 bases left in between. The CDR3 sequence is CASSLRGSSMNTEAFF. CDR3 bases: TGCGCCAGCAGCTTGCGCGGGAGTTCTATGAACACTGAAGCTTTCTTT. The full variable domain, with the rest looked up from reference TRBV5-1 and TRBJ1-1, is KAGVTQTPRYLIKTRGQQVTLSCSPISGHRSVSWYQQTPGQGLQFLFEYFSETQRNKGNFPGRFSGRQFSNSRSEMNVSTLELGDSALYLCASSLRGSSMNTEAFFGQGTRLTVV.

Here the CDR3 reads CASSLIMGSEETQYF. The CDR3 DNA reads as TGTGCCAGCAGCTTAATTATGGGATCTGAAGAGACCCAGTACTTC. The chain carries TRBV7-9 and TRBJ2-5; unclear D gene. V gave up 2 bases and J gave up 3 bases, with 13 bases separating them. Per the germline V gene, CDR1 is SEHNR and CDR2 is FQNEAQ (reference sequence). The CDR3 sequence is 15 residues long.

The chain uses TRBV28 and TRBJ1-2; possibly TRBD1 for D (5 bases). The CDR3 runs 12 residues. Germline assignment: CDR1 MDHEN and CDR2 SYDVKM. V was trimmed by 7 bases and J by 4 bases, leaving 10 bases between them. The CDR3 coding sequence is TGTGCCAGCACCGGGGACGTCTATGGCTACACCTTC. Its protein product is CASTGDVYGYTF.